A single sample is the source of the 13 T cell receptor beta chains below, sequenced in a study of T cell repertoires in cytomegalovirus infection. TCRdb ran MiXCR on the reads and lists one entry per CDR3 protein. The data show approximately 500,000 distinct CDR3 sequences, less than 30% seen once. Sequencing was performed on PBMCs. These receptors came from a human donor in good health (CMV status not recorded). Some clones in this sample may be carry-over from other donors' samples.

There are a few counts of this clonotype. This chain links TRBV11-2 with TRBJ2-7; no clear D. CDR1 is SGHAT and CDR2 is FQNNGV in the germline V gene. This CDR3 contains 9 residues. For the CDR3, the DNA is TGTGCCAGCAGCTTGTGCAACAGCGTC. The encoded protein is CASSLCNSV.

This chain uses TRBV7-3 with TRBJ2-6; 7 bases match TRBD1. Germline V gives CDR1 SGHTA, CDR2 FQGTGA. Losses at the gene ends were 7 bases for V and 4 bases for J; bases not matched to a gene: 13. The CDR3 contains 17 residues. The DNA for the CDR3 is TGTGCCAGCACCCAGACAGGGCGAGATCAAGGGGCCAACGTCCTGACTTTC. As protein: CASTQTGRDQGANVLTF.

In its sample, this clonotype was seen a few times. The rearrangement uses TRBV6-2 or TRBV6-3 and TRBJ2-5; D is ambiguous. Germline V gene sequence: CDR1 MNHEY, CDR2 SVGEGT. V was pared by 0 bases and J by 5 bases, with 10 bases between. The CDR3 has 14 amino acids. CDR3 region: CASSYSGYGETQYF. CDR3 nucleotide sequence: TGTGCCAGCAGTTACTCGGGGTACGGGGAGACCCAGTACTTC.

The chain employs TRBV27 and TRBJ2-6; a possible D gene is TRBD2 (5 bases). CDR1 and CDR2 from the germline V gene are MNHEY and SMNVEV (reference sequence). Trimming pared 5 bases from V and 0 bases from J, leaving 11 bases between. There are 16 residues in the CDR3. As DNA, the CDR3 is TGTGCCAGCAGTCCCTTGGGGAGCTCTGGGGCCAACGTCCTGACTTTC. This gives the protein CASSPLGSSGANVLTF. Full variable domain (remainder filled in from reference TRBV27 and TRBJ2-6): EAQVTQNPRYLITVTGKKLTVTCSQNMNHEYMSWYRQDPGLGLRQIYYSMNVEVTDKGDVPEGYKVSRKEKRNFPLILESPSPNQTSLYFCASSPLGSSGANVLTFGAGSRLTVL.

The rearrangement joins TRBV4-1 to TRBJ2-7; unclear D gene. The CDR3 is made up of 15 amino acids. Germline V gives CDR1 MGHRA, CDR2 YSYEKL. The ends were cut back, 2 bases at V and 5 bases at J, with 16 bases in the middle. The CDR3 loop reads CASSQSLLVLHEQYF. CDR3 coding DNA: TGCGCCAGCAGCCAATCACTCCTGGTTCTCCACGAGCAGTACTTC.

The chain couples TRBV6-4 to TRBJ2-1, with 8 bases identical to TRBD2. The V gene end was trimmed by 6 bases and the J gene end by 0 bases; junction bases not matched to a gene: 1. The CDR3 extends over 14 amino acids. CDR1 is MRHNA and CDR2 is SNTAGT in the germline V gene. The CDR3 bases are TGTGCCAGCAGGCGGGAGGCCTCCTACAATGAGCAGTTCTTC. Encoded protein: CASRREASYNEQFF.

Ten or more counts support this clonotype. This CDR3 reads CASRRTGLAGADTQYF. In nucleotides, the CDR3 is TGTGCCAGCAGACGAACCGGACTAGCGGGGGCAGATACGCAGTATTTT. V gene TRBV7-2 combines with J gene TRBJ2-3; 13 bases are a match to TRBD2. CDR3 length equals 16 residues. Germline V lookup: CDR1 SGHTA, CDR2 FQGNSA. The V gene end was trimmed by 6 bases and the J gene end by 4 bases; junction bases not matched to a gene: 7. The full variable domain, rest sourced from reference TRBV7-2 and TRBJ2-3, is GAGVSQSPSNKVTEKGKDVELRCDPISGHTALYWYRQSLGQGLEFLIYFQGNSAPDKSGLPSDRFSAERTGGSVSTLTIQRTQQEDSAVYLCASRRTGLAGADTQYFGPGTRLTVL.

The chain couples TRBV7-2 to TRBJ1-1, with TRBD1 matching 9 bases. Trimming cost V 5 bases and J 0 bases; bases outside gene matches: 10. This CDR3 is built from 17 residues. Germline V lookup: CDR1 SGHTA, CDR2 FQGNSA. CDR3 in amino acids: CASSPSHWDRVNTEAFF. CDR3 nucleotides: TGTGCCAGCAGCCCCTCCCATTGGGACAGGGTGAACACTGAAGCTTTCTTT.

The chain links TRBV15 to TRBJ2-1; a possible D gene is TRBD2 (5 bases). This CDR3 region has 15 residues. Trimming shortened V by 0 bases and J by 8 bases, and 14 bases separated the two germline ends. Germline V CDR1 and CDR2: LNHNV, YYDKDF (reference sequence). CDR3 nucleotides: TGTGCCACCAGCAGAGATGTGAGAGGGATGGATGAGCAGTTCTTC. It yields the protein CATSRDVRGMDEQFF.

The chain carries TRBV11-2 and TRBJ2-5; D is unresolved. Trimming took off 7 bases at V and 2 bases at J, with 17 bases between the two ends. The CDR3 totals 15 residues. CDR1 SGHAT and CDR2 FQNNGV come from the germline V gene. The CDR3: CASTPGWQIQETQYF. The DNA of the CDR3 is TGTGCCAGCACTCCCGGGTGGCAGATACAAGAGACCCAGTACTTC.

V and J are TRBV28 and TRBJ1-1; no clear D. Trimming left V 7 bases short and J 1 base short, with 10 bases between. CDR1 is MDHEN, CDR2 SYDVKM, per germline. The CDR3 has 13 residues. For the CDR3, the DNA is TGTGCCAGCACTCGACACAGGAACACTGAAGCTTTCTTT. Protein product: CASTRHRNTEAFF.

This clonotype was picked up a small number of times. V gene TRBV7-2 combines with J gene TRBJ2-3; D is possibly TRBD2 (6 bases). The CDR3 runs 17 residues. Trimming removed 3 bases at V and 0 bases at J, with 16 bases between. CDR1 SGHTA and CDR2 FQGNSA come from the germline V gene. CDR3 in amino acids: CASSLAPASGSTDTQYF. The CDR3 DNA reads as TGTGCCAGCAGCTTGGCCCCCGCCAGCGGGAGCACAGATACGCAGTATTTT.

This clonotype was counted a few times. The chain has TRBV7-2 and TRBJ2-1; 8 nucleotides match TRBD2. V trimming: 1 base; J trimming: 7 bases; junction bases outside the gene matches: 6. The CDR3 length is 15 residues. Germline CDR1 SGHTA, CDR2 FQGNSA. CDR3 in DNA: TGTGCCAGCAGCTTAGAAAGACTAGCGAAGAATGAGCAGTTCTTC. It translates to CASSLERLAKNEQFF.